This record covers a single T cell receptor (beta chain). The antigen is not known. The CDR3 runs 13 residues. V was pared by 0 bases and J by 4 bases, with 9 bases between. Germline V gives CDR1 SQVTM, CDR2 ANQGSEA. With random hexamers, reverse transcription was performed on roughly 0.45 to 1 ug of RNA. The method of amplification for TCR beta CDR3 was immunoSEQ multiplex PCR, covering 54 Vbeta and 13 Jbeta. TCRdb re-called the immunoSEQ multiplex PCR reads with MiXCR, one entry per CDR3 protein. The data contain a few hundred thousand distinct CDR3 sequences, roughly 96% of them singletons. This entry belongs to a study of CD8 T cells in Susac syndrome. General study points: Only a relatively small number of individuals were included in the TCR sequencing and HLA analysis.

TCR beta sequencing was performed on blood CD8+ and CD4+ T cells. CD8+ and CD4+ T cells were negatively isolated; TEMRA cells were FACS-enriched. Source material: CD4+ T cells from PBMCs. The chain joins TRBV29-1 to TRBJ1-1, with unresolved D. The sequence was obtained from a human donor with multiple sclerosis. CDR3 bases: TGCAGCGTTGAAGAGGGGTGGGGCACTGAAGCTTTCTTT. This sequence encodes CSVEEGWGTEAFF.